The 8 T cell receptor beta chains presented below share a single source sample, sequenced in a study of CD8 T cells in ankylosing spondylitis. MiXCR was run by TCRdb on the 5' RACE reads, yielding one entry per CDR3 protein. Counted here are around 340,000 distinct CDR3 sequences, about 15% occurring once; the ten biggest clones make up 1.1%. The sequenced material came from blood, either unsorted or a sorted T cell fraction (not recorded which). The receptors shown here come from a male donor with ankylosing spondylitis or in good health (not recorded which).

This clonotype was seen more than once but under ten times. CDR3 amino acids: CSVEEGPPGEKLFF. In nucleotides, the CDR3 is TGCAGCGTTGAAGAGGGACCGCCGGGTGAAAAACTGTTTTTT. This chain uses TRBV29-1 with TRBJ1-4; TRBD1 is a possible D gene (5 bases). V lost 0 bases, J lost 7 bases, and 12 bases lay in between. Germline lookup yields CDR1 SQVTM and CDR2 ANQGSEA. There are 14 residues in the CDR3. Drawing the rest from reference TRBV29-1 and TRBJ1-4, the complete variable domain is SAVISQKPSRDICQRGTSLTIQCQVDSQVTMMFWYRQQPGQSLTLIATANQGSEATYESGFVIDKFPISRPNLTFSTLTVSNMSPEDSSIYLCSVEEGPPGEKLFFGSGTQLSVL.

This chain links TRBV20-1 with TRBJ1-4; D gene ambiguous. V was shortened by 0 bases and J by 0 bases, with 8 bases between the two germline ends. The CDR3 has 15 amino acids. The V gene's germline CDR1 is DFQATT and CDR2 SNEGSKA (reference sequence). The CDR3 DNA follows: TGCAGTGCTAGAGATGACCGATCAACTAATGAAAAACTGTTTTTT. This encodes CSARDDRSTNEKLFF.

This chain joins TRBV6-5 and TRBJ2-2; 8 bases match TRBD2. CDR3 length equals 17 residues. J lost 4 bases, V lost 0 bases, and 7 bases had no gene match. The germline gives CDR1 MNHEY, CDR2 SVGAGI. DNA of the CDR3: TGTGCCAGCAGTTACTCGATCACTAGCGGCGGCACCGGGGAGCTGTTTTTT. It yields the protein CASSYSITSGGTGELFF.

V gene TRBV6-1 combines with J gene TRBJ2-3; a possible D gene is TRBD1 (6 bases). V was clipped by 6 bases and J by 4 bases, with 23 bases between them. Germline-derived CDR1 and CDR2 are MNHNS and SASEGT. The CDR3 runs to 17 residues. In DNA, the CDR3 is TGTGCCAGCAGGAGATCCTCCGGGACAAAGGGGTCAGATACGCAGTATTTT. It encodes CASRRSSGTKGSDTQYF.

In its sample, this clonotype was seen many times. The V gene is TRBV12-3 or TRBV12-4, the J gene TRBJ1-5; D ambiguous. CDR3 length: 15 residues. Trimming took 3 bases from V and 4 from J, leaving 13 bases between them. CDR3 coding DNA: TGTGCCAGCAGTTTTAGTAGTCTAGCTAATCAGCCCCAGCATTTT. It yields the protein CASSFSSLANQPQHF.

The sample holds a few counts of this clonotype. The chain is built from TRBV7-9 and TRBJ2-1; D not resolved. The CDR3 is made up of 16 amino acids. Germline CDR1 SEHNR, CDR2 FQNEAQ (reference sequence). Trimming stripped 1 base from V and 3 bases from J, with 13 bases between. The CDR3 sequence: CASSLEFGWDYNEQFF. The CDR3 coding sequence is TGTGCCAGCAGCTTAGAGTTCGGGTGGGACTACAATGAGCAGTTCTTC.

This clonotype was detected only a few times. The rearrangement uses TRBV30 and TRBJ2-7; 8 positions match TRBD2. This CDR3 has 13 amino acids. The germline V gene encodes CDR1 GTSNPN and CDR2 SVGIG (reference sequence). V lost 3 bases, J lost 3 bases, and 4 bases stayed unmatched. CDR3 sequence reads: CAWRRGEGYEQYF. In DNA form, the CDR3 reads TGTGCCTGGAGGCGGGGGGAGGGCTACGAGCAGTACTTC.

This clonotype was found a few times. V is TRBV7-7 and J is TRBJ2-1, with 9 nucleotides matching TRBD2. The V gene end was trimmed by 8 bases and the J gene end by 2 bases; junction bases not matched to a gene: 19. The CDR3 length is 19 residues. Per the germline V gene, CDR1 is SSHAT and CDR2 is FNYEAQ (reference sequence). Written as DNA, the CDR3 is TGTGCCAGCGCCCCAGGGGGAGCGGGGGGCTTCCGACCCTACAATGAGCAGTTCTTC. Protein product: CASAPGGAGGFRPYNEQFF.